Listed below are T cell receptor beta chains from one sample, sequenced in a study of vaccination and CD4 T cells after COVID-19. These TCRs are of unknown antigen specificity. Each CDR3 protein gets one entry after TCRdb re-called the PCR reads with MiXCR. There are tens of thousands of distinct CDR3 sequences in the sample; 35% to 40% occur only once, and 30% lies in the top ten. The sample in question was CD4+ T cells from blood, cultured in vitro, obtained about 7 months after SARS-CoV-2 vaccination. The receptors were sampled from a human donor who had recovered from COVID-19. The CDR3 runs from the conserved cysteine through the conserved F or W. The D gene is left open where the match is weak. Clone size is not always given. Where it is, it says once, few, many or a class for expanded clones.

D: TRBD1
V: TRBV7-2
size: -
length: 16
J: TRBJ1-2
DNA: TGTGCCAGCAGCAACCCCGGGACAGGAGGAACGGATGGCTACACCTTC
CDR3: CASSNPGTGGTDGYTF

D: -
V: TRBV2
size: -
length: 13
J: TRBJ2-7
DNA: TGTGCCAGCAGTGGGGACGGATCCTACGAGCAGTACTTC
CDR3: CASSGDGSYEQYF

D: -
V: TRBV5-1
size: medium-sized
length: 12
J: TRBJ1-2
DNA: TGCGCCAGCAGCTCTCTTAACTATGGCTACACCTTC
CDR3: CASSSLNYGYTF

D: -
V: TRBV20-1
size: -
length: 14
J: TRBJ1-2
DNA: TGCAGTGCTAGGCCAGTTTCAAGGAACTATGGCTACACCTTC
CDR3: CSARPVSRNYGYTF

D: TRBD1
V: TRBV6-2/TRBV6-3
size: few
length: 16
J: TRBJ1-5
DNA: TGTGCCAGCAGCAACCGGGACAGGGGTGGCAATCAGCCCCAGCATTTT
CDR3: CASSNRDRGGNQPQHF

D: TRBD1
V: TRBV7-9
size: few
length: 16
J: TRBJ1-5
DNA: TGTGCCAGCAGCCGGGACAGGGTGAGTGAAAATCAGCCCCAGCATTTT
CDR3: CASSRDRVSENQPQHF

D: -
V: TRBV7-2
size: -
length: 13
J: TRBJ2-7
DNA: TGTGCCAGCAGCCCCGTCCGGGGGAACGAGCAGTACTTC
CDR3: CASSPVRGNEQYF

D: -
V: TRBV27
size: -
length: 14
J: TRBJ2-2
DNA: TGTGCCAGCAGTTTGGACAGATACACCGGGGAGCTGTTTTTT
CDR3: CASSLDRYTGELFF

D: -
V: TRBV7-2
size: few
length: 13
J: TRBJ2-3
DNA: TGTGCCAGCAGCCGACTTTACACAGATACGCAGTATTTT
CDR3: CASSRLYTDTQYF

D: -
V: TRBV20-1
size: -
length: 12
J: TRBJ1-1
DNA: TGCAGTGCTCTCAGTCCGAACACTGAAGCTTTCTTT
CDR3: CSALSPNTEAFF

D: -
V: TRBV6-5
size: once
length: 13
J: TRBJ1-1
DNA: TGTGCCAGCAGCCACCGGATGAACACTGAAGCTTTCTTT
CDR3: CASSHRMNTEAFF

D: -
V: TRBV6-1
size: -
length: 19
J: TRBJ2-6
DNA: TGTGCCAGCAGTGAAACCCCCTCTTGGGCTCACTCTGGGGCCAACGTCCTGACTTTC
CDR3: CASSETPSWAHSGANVLTF

D: -
V: TRBV7-8
size: -
length: 12
J: TRBJ1-5
DNA: TGTGCCAGCAGCTATTGGGGGCAGCCCCAGCATTTT
CDR3: CASSYWGQPQHF

D: TRBD1
V: TRBV15
size: -
length: 14
J: TRBJ1-2
DNA: TGTGCCACCAGCATAGGACAGGGAGGCTATGGCTACACCTTC
CDR3: CATSIGQGGYGYTF

D: -
V: TRBV6-2/TRBV6-3
size: few
length: 12
J: TRBJ1-1
DNA: TGTGCCAGCAGCAGGGGCGGGACTGAAGCTTTCTTT
CDR3: CASSRGGTEAFF

D: -
V: TRBV15
size: -
length: 16
J: TRBJ2-3
DNA: TGTGCCACCAGCAGCCGGTTAGCGGAGCGCACAGATACGCAGTATTTT
CDR3: CATSSRLAERTDTQYF

D: TRBD1
V: TRBV28
size: -
length: 14
J: TRBJ2-3
DNA: TGTGCCAGCAGTTCACAGGGGGGAGCAGATACGCAGTATTTT
CDR3: CASSSQGGADTQYF

D: TRBD2
V: TRBV27
size: -
length: 16
J: TRBJ2-1
DNA: TGTGCCAGCAGTTCGGGACTAGCGGACACCTACAATGAGCAGTTCTTC
CDR3: CASSSGLADTYNEQFF

D: -
V: TRBV6-1
size: few
length: 10
J: TRBJ1-2
DNA: TGTGCCAGCAGTGAAGTTGGCTACACCTTC
CDR3: CASSEVGYTF

D: -
V: TRBV7-2
size: few
length: 16
J: TRBJ1-5
DNA: TGTGCCAGCAGCTCTGGGGCAAGATATAGCAATCAGCCCCAGCATTTT
CDR3: CASSSGARYSNQPQHF

D: TRBD2
V: TRBV20-1
size: few
length: 15
J: TRBJ2-7
DNA: TGCAGTGCTACCCCCCCTGGCGGGGGATCCTACGAGCAGTACTTC
CDR3: CSATPPGGGSYEQYF

D: TRBD2
V: TRBV20-1
size: -
length: 13
J: TRBJ2-7
DNA: TGCAGTGCTCCGGGACTAGCGAGCGGAGAGCAGTACTTC
CDR3: CSAPGLASGEQYF

D: TRBD2
V: TRBV20-1
size: few
length: 17
J: TRBJ2-1
DNA: TGCAGTGCTAGAGACCCCTATAGCGGGAGGGCGACCAATGAGCAGTTCTTC
CDR3: CSARDPYSGRATNEQFF

D: -
V: TRBV20-1
size: -
length: 13
J: TRBJ1-5
DNA: TGCAGTGCTTGGGACGGACGCAATCAGCCCCAGCATTTT
CDR3: CSAWDGRNQPQHF

D: -
V: TRBV6-1
size: -
length: 12
J: TRBJ2-5
DNA: TGTGCCAGCAGTGAATCCCTTGGGACCCAGTACTTC
CDR3: CASSESLGTQYF

D: TRBD2
V: TRBV20-1
size: -
length: 16
J: TRBJ2-1
DNA: TGCAGTGCTAGAGAGGTCGGGGGGGCCTCCCACAATGAGCAGTTCTTC
CDR3: CSAREVGGASHNEQFF

D: -
V: TRBV24-1
size: -
length: 14
J: TRBJ2-3
DNA: TGTGCCACCAGTGAGGCAGGACGCACAGATACGCAGTATTTT
CDR3: CATSEAGRTDTQYF

D: TRBD1
V: TRBV20-1
size: few
length: 15
J: TRBJ2-4
DNA: TGCAGTGCAGGGGGCGCTGAGGGAGCCAAAAACATTCAGTACTTC
CDR3: CSAGGAEGAKNIQYF

D: -
V: TRBV20-1
size: medium-sized
length: 14
J: TRBJ1-1
DNA: TGCAGTGCTAGGTACCCTCTGGGGCGACGCGGAGCTTTCTTT
CDR3: CSARYPLGRRGAFF

D: -
V: TRBV2
size: few
length: 13
J: TRBJ1-6
DNA: TGTGCCAGCAGCGTGGGGGTGGATTCACCCCTCCACTTT
CDR3: CASSVGVDSPLHF

D: -
V: TRBV7-2
size: -
length: 15
J: TRBJ2-1
DNA: TGTGCCAGCAGCTTAGATTGGGTTTCCTACAATGAGCAGTTCTTC
CDR3: CASSLDWVSYNEQFF

D: -
V: TRBV20-1
size: few
length: 14
J: TRBJ2-5
DNA: TGCAGTGCTAGGCCCGGACAGCTCCAAGAGACCCAGTACTTC
CDR3: CSARPGQLQETQYF

D: -
V: TRBV20-1
size: -
length: 13
J: TRBJ1-2
DNA: TGCAGTGCTCCCGAGGACAGTAACTATGGCTACACCTTC
CDR3: CSAPEDSNYGYTF

D: TRBD2
V: TRBV7-9
size: -
length: 21
J: TRBJ2-3
DNA: TGTGCCAGCAGCCAATTCCTCGGACTAGCGGGGGGGCATGCGGTTCCAGATACGCAGTATTTT
CDR3: CASSQFLGLAGGHAVPDTQYF

D: -
V: TRBV15
size: -
length: 20
J: TRBJ1-5
DNA: TGTGCCACCAGCAGAGATTGTGACTTATCGGCTCCAACGGTCAATCAGCCCCAGCATTTT
CDR3: CATSRDCDLSAPTVNQPQHF

D: -
V: TRBV7-3
size: -
length: 14
J: TRBJ2-1
DNA: TGTGCCAGCAGCTTCGGTCCACTACCTAATGAGCAGTTCTTC
CDR3: CASSFGPLPNEQFF

D: -
V: TRBV20-1
size: -
length: 15
J: TRBJ2-1
DNA: TGCAGTGCTAGCGAGCTCGGAGCGGACTACAATGAGCAGTTCTTC
CDR3: CSASELGADYNEQFF

D: TRBD2
V: TRBV2
size: -
length: 14
J: TRBJ2-1
DNA: TGTGCCAGCAGGGATACGACTAGCGGGGGGGAGCAGTTCTTC
CDR3: CASRDTTSGGEQFF

D: -
V: TRBV6-1
size: -
length: 14
J: TRBJ1-2
DNA: TGTGCCAGCAGCCCAAGGTTGGGCCTCTATGGCTACACCTTC
CDR3: CASSPRLGLYGYTF

D: TRBD1
V: TRBV23-1
size: -
length: 17
J: TRBJ1-1
DNA: TGCGCCAGCAGTCAAGTTAGGGTCGACAGGGGGCACACTGAAGCTTTCTTT
CDR3: CASSQVRVDRGHTEAFF

D: -
V: TRBV6-5
size: -
length: 14
J: TRBJ2-1
DNA: TGTGCCAGCAGTTACTCGAAGGCCCACGGTGAGCAGTTCTTC
CDR3: CASSYSKAHGEQFF

D: TRBD2
V: TRBV7-2
size: few
length: 15
J: TRBJ2-1
DNA: TGTGCCAGCAGCCCGGGACTAGCGGGCTACAATGAGCAGTTCTTC
CDR3: CASSPGLAGYNEQFF

D: TRBD2
V: TRBV19
size: -
length: 14
J: TRBJ2-7
DNA: TGTGCCAGTAGTACGACCCGTAGCGGGGGAGAGCAGTACTTC
CDR3: CASSTTRSGGEQYF

D: TRBD2
V: TRBV5-4
size: once
length: 14
J: TRBJ2-5
DNA: TGTGCCAGCAGCTTTCTAGCGGGAGGGGAGACCCAGTACTTC
CDR3: CASSFLAGGETQYF

D: -
V: TRBV21-1
size: few
length: 16
J: TRBJ2-7
DNA: TGTGCCAGCAGCTGCGGACTAGCGGGATCCCCCTACGAGCAGTACTTC
CDR3: CASSCGLAGSPYEQYF

D: TRBD2
V: TRBV6-1
size: few
length: 15
J: TRBJ2-7
DNA: TGTGCCAGCACCTCAATGCGGGAGAGACCCTACGAGCAGTACTTC
CDR3: CASTSMRERPYEQYF

D: -
V: TRBV21-1
size: -
length: 14
J: TRBJ2-7
DNA: TGTGCCAGCACCGTGACACCGGCCCACTACGAGCAGTACTTC
CDR3: CASTVTPAHYEQYF

D: -
V: TRBV6-2/TRBV6-3
size: -
length: 11
J: TRBJ2-7
DNA: TGTGCCAGCAGCTCACACTACGAGCAGTACTTC
CDR3: CASSSHYEQYF

D: TRBD1
V: TRBV5-4
size: few
length: 13
J: TRBJ1-2
DNA: TGTGCCAGCAGTAACAGGGGAGGGTTAGGCTACACCTTC
CDR3: CASSNRGGLGYTF

D: -
V: TRBV7-2
size: few
length: 13
J: TRBJ2-5
DNA: TGTGCCAGCAGCTGGTACCGCCAAGAGACCCAGTACTTC
CDR3: CASSWYRQETQYF

D: -
V: TRBV27
size: few
length: 15
J: TRBJ1-2
DNA: TGTGCCAGCAGTTTTCTCGGGAGTAGGGACTATGGCTACACCTTC
CDR3: CASSFLGSRDYGYTF

D: -
V: TRBV28
size: few
length: 12
J: TRBJ1-2
DNA: TGTGCCAGCAGTTTACCCGGGGGTGGCTACACCTTC
CDR3: CASSLPGGGYTF

D: TRBD1
V: TRBV7-2
size: medium-sized
length: 14
J: TRBJ1-2
DNA: TGTGCCAGCAGCTTTAATAGACAGGGGATGGCGTACACCTTC
CDR3: CASSFNRQGMAYTF

D: -
V: TRBV27
size: -
length: 13
J: TRBJ2-7
DNA: TGTGCCAGCAGTTTATTCCCGGGCTACGAGCAGTACTTC
CDR3: CASSLFPGYEQYF

D: TRBD2
V: TRBV5-4
size: few
length: 15
J: TRBJ2-7
DNA: TGTGCCAGCAGAAATCCCACTAGCGGGGGTTACGAGCAGTACTTC
CDR3: CASRNPTSGGYEQYF

D: -
V: TRBV7-3
size: few
length: 19
J: TRBJ2-1
DNA: TGTGCCAGCAGCTTAAGGGGTTTGAGTAGCCTCAGCTCCTACAATGAGCAGTTCTTC
CDR3: CASSLRGLSSLSSYNEQFF

D: -
V: TRBV19
size: medium-sized
length: 13
J: TRBJ1-2
DNA: TGTGCCAGTAGTATACGTGTAAACTATGGCTACACCTTC
CDR3: CASSIRVNYGYTF

D: -
V: TRBV10-3
size: few
length: 14
J: TRBJ2-5
DNA: TGTGCCAGCAGCCACGGACAGCTCCAAGAGACCCAGTACTTC
CDR3: CASSHGQLQETQYF

D: -
V: TRBV28
size: -
length: 15
J: TRBJ1-2
DNA: TGTGCCAGCAGCCGCGGGGGAACTCCCAGGGACGGCTACACCTTC
CDR3: CASSRGGTPRDGYTF

D: -
V: TRBV7-2
size: -
length: 13
J: TRBJ2-5
DNA: TGTGCCAGCAGCTTAATTTGGGGGGAGACCCAGTACTTC
CDR3: CASSLIWGETQYF